This TCR beta chain is from a study of blood T cell repertoires in COVID-19. Study in general: Both acute and convalescent COVID-19 samples were obtained from the United States, Italy and Spain.

Germline lookup yields CDR1 LNHDA and CDR2 SQIVND (reference sequence). The germline V and J ends were trimmed by 7 bases and 3 bases, with 13 bases remaining between them. The CDR3 sequence is 15 residues long. Everyone who took part was 18 to 89 years old, and they came from about two dozen US areas. The table came from immunoSEQ multiplex PCR; TCRdb's copy has only in-frame clones and leaves some out. Altogether some 290,000 clones are present, around 92% being singletons, with the ten largest covering roughly 10%. This TCR derives from a woman in her 30s who had recovered from COVID-19. This chain links TRBV19 with TRBJ1-6; D remains unclear. Sequenced: PBMCs or T cells enriched from blood (not recorded which). CDR3 bases: TGTGCCAGTACCAATCGGGGAGACTATAATTCACCCCTCCACTTT. It encodes CASTNRGDYNSPLHF. Full variable domain (outside the CDR3, taken from reference TRBV19 and TRBJ1-6): DGGITQSPKYLFRKEGQNVTLSCEQNLNHDAMYWYRQDPGQGLRLIYYSQIVNDFQKGDIAEGYSVSREKKESFPLTVTSAQKNPTAFYLCASTNRGDYNSPLHFGNGTRLTVT.